The 7 T cell receptor beta chains reported below all come from one sample, sequenced in a study of blood T cell repertoires in COVID-19. Produced via immunoSEQ multiplex PCR; TCRdb's table is partial and in-frame only. In the table there are about 140,000 clones, approximately 84% of which are singletons. Sequenced: PBMCs or T cells enriched from blood (not recorded which). The receptor set was obtained from a woman younger than 30 who had been exposed to COVID-19.

The chain carries TRBV3-1 (or the pseudogene TRBV3-2) and TRBJ2-7; D ambiguous. V shed 3 bases and J shed 2 bases, with 11 bases lying between them. Germline lookup yields CDR1 LGHDT and CDR2 YNNKEL (reference sequence). CDR3 length: 14 residues. The CDR3 bases are TGTGCCAGCAGCCAGACGGAGTTAGCCTACGAGCAGTACTTC. Its translation: CASSQTELAYEQYF.

The chain carries TRBV27 and TRBJ2-3; 11 bases agree with TRBD2. V dropped 7 bases and J dropped 4; count of bases not matched to a gene: 13. This CDR3 spans 17 amino acids. Germline-derived CDR1 and CDR2 are MNHEY and SMNVEV (reference sequence). CDR3 coding DNA: TGTGCCAGCAAAGGAAGCAGTAGCGGGAGGGCCCCAGATACGCAGTATTTT. As protein: CASKGSSSGRAPDTQYF.

This rearrangement joins TRBV6-5 to TRBJ2-1; 9 positions match TRBD2. CDR1 and CDR2 from the germline V gene are MNHEY and SVGAGI. This CDR3 has 15 amino acids. Trimming removed 5 bases from V and 2 bases from J; junction bases left unmatched: 4. The CDR3 nucleotides are TGTGCCAGCAGTAGGCGGGAGGGCCCCTACAATGAGCAGTTCTTC. Translation: CASSRREGPYNEQFF.

This clone turned up a few times. The J gene is TRBJ1-6, the V gene TRBV6-5; D is ambiguous. V lost 6 bases, J lost 10 bases, and 16 bases lay in between. The length of the CDR3 is 14 residues. CDR1 and CDR2 from the germline V gene are MNHEY and SVGAGI. The CDR3 DNA sequence: TGTGCCAGCAGGAGTGGGCAGCTCATATCACCCCTCCACTTT. Amino acids: CASRSGQLISPLHF.

A single count supports this clone. The gene calls are TRBV5-1 and TRBJ2-7; 9 bases line up with TRBD1. The germline V gene has CDR1 SGHRS and CDR2 YFSETQ. This CDR3 is built from 16 residues. J lost 1 base, V lost 0 bases, and 5 bases had no gene match. CDR3 nucleotide sequence: TGCGCCAGCAGCTTGGCTGACAGGGGGTTGTCCTACGAGCAGTACTTC. It is translated as CASSLADRGLSYEQYF.

The chain combines TRBV25-1 with TRBJ1-1; D perhaps matches TRBD1 (6 bases). The V end lost 8 bases, the J end lost 1 base, and 11 bases lay between the germline ends. This CDR3 is 13 amino acids long. From germline, CDR1 is MGHDK and CDR2 SYGVNS. The CDR3 sequence: CASSQGWNTEAFF. The CDR3, as DNA: TGTGCCAGCTCCCAGGGGTGGAACACTGAAGCTTTCTTT.

This chain joins TRBV13 and TRBJ1-5; the D gene is possibly TRBD1 (5 bases). The length of the CDR3 is 17 residues. Trimming took off 0 bases at V and 7 bases at J, with 19 bases between the two ends. The germline V gene has CDR1 PRHDT and CDR2 FYEKMQ (reference sequence). The CDR3, as DNA: TGTGCCAGCAGCTTAGGCCCGGGGGGAAGGGGCGGACAGCCCCAGCATTTT. Encoded protein: CASSLGPGGRGGQPQHF.